This T cell receptor beta chain derives from a study of tumor-infiltrating lymphocytes in primary liver carcinoma. Study-wide context: The patient group consisted of men and women aged 30 to 69 years.

Production of TCR beta cDNA used around 500 ng total RNA together with a constant-region primer. Three nested multiplex PCR rounds of slightly modified ARM-PCR generated TCR beta libraries. TRBV1-TRBV30 forward primers paired with a C-beta reverse primer were used in the first two PCR rounds, which ran about 11 cycles each. TCRdb recomputed calls from the multiplex PCR reads with MiXCR, one row per CDR3 protein. The sample has roughly 32,000 distinct CDR3 sequences; about 71% are singletons. From unsorted bulk tissue weighing roughly 17-34 mg, DNA and RNA were co-extracted. Resection treated the patients' primary liver carcinoma. Study observations and caveats: Only about 7-24% of top clones were detected in each of the five tumor regions.

A word on this clonotype: The antigen is undetermined. One end of the junction does not line up with germline, which may come from a read error.

In germline, CDR1 is WSHSY, CDR2 SAAADI. The CDR3 covers 14 residues. The TCR comes from a woman between 25 and 40 years old with primary liver carcinoma and hepatitis B virus infection. The material sequenced was liver tumor tissue from sampling region 3. The sample's subset: tumor region T3, left-lateral pole. This chain links TRBV10-2 with TRBJ1-1; the D is unclear. CDR3 in DNA: TGCGTCAGCAGTAAGTCGAAGGCTGGCACTGAAGCTTTCTTT. Its protein is CVSSKSKAGTEAFF.